The 11 T cell receptor beta chains given below trace back to one sample, sequenced in a study of cytomegalovirus exposure and HLA in healthy donors. Sequencing used immunoSEQ multiplex PCR; TCRdb keeps in-frame clones, though not all of them. The table lists about 360,000 clones, approximately 90% of them singletons. Sequences were obtained from PBMCs. All receptors derive from a woman aged 18 to 35 in good health and CMV-seronegative.

J is TRBJ2-5 and V is TRBV7-9, with D maybe TRBD2 (6 bases). Germline V gives CDR1 SEHNR, CDR2 FQNEAQ (reference sequence). V lost 7 bases to trimming and J lost 2 bases, with 11 bases between them. This CDR3 has 13 residues. CDR3 nucleotides: TGTGCCAGCATCAAGGACTATCAAGAGACCCAGTACTTC. This gives the protein CASIKDYQETQYF.

The V call is TRBV28, the J call TRBJ2-1; 9 bases fit TRBD2. The CDR3 length is 15 residues. Germline V gene sequence: CDR1 MDHEN, CDR2 SYDVKM. V shed 7 bases and J 9 bases; nucleotides not matched to a gene: 13. CDR3 sequence reads: CASTFSGTSSPEQFF. Written as DNA, the CDR3 is TGTGCCAGCACCTTTTCCGGGACTAGCAGTCCTGAGCAGTTCTTC.

J is TRBJ2-1 and V is TRBV5-1; 9 bases match TRBD2. The CDR3 loop spans 15 amino acids. Germline CDR1 SGHRS, CDR2 YFSETQ. V lost 0 bases, J lost 8 bases, and 6 bases stayed unmatched. The CDR3 protein is CASSLELAGGDEQFF. DNA of the CDR3: TGCGCCAGCAGCTTGGAACTAGCGGGTGGCGATGAGCAGTTCTTC.

The rearrangement uses TRBV5-1 and TRBJ2-2; TRBD2 is a possible D gene (5 bases). V was clipped by 1 base and J by 2 bases, with 18 bases between them. CDR3 length: 18 residues. Germline loops: CDR1 SGHRS, CDR2 YFSETQ. The CDR3 region is CASSLISPSGGNTGELFF. Written as DNA, the CDR3 is TGCGCCAGCAGCTTGATTTCGCCCAGCGGAGGAAACACCGGGGAGCTGTTTTTT.

The chain employs TRBV6-1 and TRBJ1-2; D gene unclear. The V end was cut by 3 bases, the J end by 5 bases, with 13 bases between. The CDR3 totals 14 residues. Germline lookup yields CDR1 MNHNS and CDR2 SASEGT. The CDR3 DNA is TGTGCCAGCAGTGAGGGGAGGGCGCTATATGGCTACACCTTC. Amino acid sequence: CASSEGRALYGYTF.

The gene calls are TRBV5-1 and TRBJ2-7; 7 positions agree with TRBD1. V was clipped by 4 bases and J by 4 bases; unmatched bases: 14. The CDR3 totals 16 residues. Looked up from germline, CDR1 is SGHRS and CDR2 is YFSETQ. CDR3 DNA sequence: TGCGCCAGCAGCCCAAGCCGACAGGGAGACTTATACGAGCAGTACTTC. As protein: CASSPSRQGDLYEQYF.

This sequence joins TRBV7-8 and TRBJ2-7, with 10 positions matching TRBD1. The CDR3 loop spans 14 amino acids. From germline, CDR1 is SGHVS and CDR2 FQNEAQ. The ends lost 5 bases at V and 7 bases at J; junction bases unmatched: 8. The CDR3 DNA reads TGTGCCAGCAGCCCCGACAGGGGGCCGGAAGAGCAGTACTTC. Translation gives CASSPDRGPEEQYF.

The chain uses TRBV6-1 and TRBJ2-2; 11 nucleotides line up with TRBD2. The CDR3 has 15 residues. V was pared by 8 bases and J by 0 bases, with 2 bases of the junction left unmatched. Germline assignment: CDR1 MNHNS and CDR2 SASEGT. The DNA for the CDR3 is TGTGCCAGCCAACTAGCGGGAGCGAACACCGGGGAGCTGTTTTTT. As protein: CASQLAGANTGELFF.

This clone was seen just once. The V call is TRBV6-5, the J call TRBJ2-2; TRBD2 might be the D (5 bases). Trimming left V 2 bases short and J 7 bases short, with 11 bases between. The length of the CDR3 is 14 residues. Germline CDR1 MNHEY, CDR2 SVGAGI. CDR3 in DNA: TGTGCCAGCAGTTACGGACTGCCTGGCGGGGAGCTGTTTTTT. Protein sequence: CASSYGLPGGELFF.

V is TRBV16 and J is TRBJ1-2; D gene ambiguous. The germline V gene encodes CDR1 KGHSY and CDR2 FQNENV. This CDR3 is built from 13 residues. Trimming took 2 bases from V and 3 from J, leaving 7 bases between them. The CDR3 sequence: CASSQIPYYGYTF. The CDR3 bases are TGTGCCAGCAGCCAAATCCCCTACTATGGCTACACCTTC.

The chain combines TRBV14 with TRBJ2-7, with D possibly matching TRBD1 (5 bases). V lost 1 base, J lost 2 bases, and 6 bases lay in between. The CDR3 is 13 residues long. The V gene's germline CDR1 is SGHDN and CDR2 FVKESK. The CDR3 bases are TGTGCCAGCAGCCAAGGACAGACCTACGAGCAGTACTTC. It encodes CASSQGQTYEQYF.